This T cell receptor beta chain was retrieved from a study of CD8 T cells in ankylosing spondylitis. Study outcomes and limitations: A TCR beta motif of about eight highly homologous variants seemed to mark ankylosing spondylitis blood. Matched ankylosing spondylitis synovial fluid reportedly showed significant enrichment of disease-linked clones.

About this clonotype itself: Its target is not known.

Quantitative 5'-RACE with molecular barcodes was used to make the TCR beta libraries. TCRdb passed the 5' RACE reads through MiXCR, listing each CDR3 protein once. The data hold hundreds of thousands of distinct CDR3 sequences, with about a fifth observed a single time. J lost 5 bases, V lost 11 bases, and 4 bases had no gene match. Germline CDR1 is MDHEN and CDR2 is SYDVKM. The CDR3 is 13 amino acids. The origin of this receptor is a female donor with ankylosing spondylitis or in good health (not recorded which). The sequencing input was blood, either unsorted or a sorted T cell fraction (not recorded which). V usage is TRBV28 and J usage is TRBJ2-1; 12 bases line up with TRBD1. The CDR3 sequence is CAAGTGGHNEQFF. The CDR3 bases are TGTGCCGCGGGGACAGGGGGCCACAATGAGCAGTTCTTC.